These T cell receptor beta chains were read from a single sample in a study of blood T cell repertoires in COVID-19. Repertoires were generated with immunoSEQ multiplex PCR, while TCRdb's copy carries only in-frame clones and drops some. The repertoire holds about 200,000 clones, with 85% as singletons. Sequencing used peripheral blood. All receptors come from a woman aged 80 or over with acute or convalescent COVID-19. CDR3s include the opening cysteine and the closing phenylalanine or tryptophan. The order of the fields is V gene, D gene, clone size, J gene, CDR3 DNA, CDR3 protein. The D gene is left open where the match is weak. Clone size appears in some rows only: once, few, many, or a class for an expanded clone.

TRBV15,-,-,TRBJ2-7,TGTGCCACCAGCAGAGGCCGGTCGGCCTACGAGCAGTACTTC,CATSRGRSAYEQYF
TRBV28,-,-,TRBJ2-7,TGTGCCAGCAGTTTATACAGGGACGAGCAGTACTTC,CASSLYRDEQYF
TRBV7-2,-,-,TRBJ2-4,TGTGCCAGCAGCTTAGACAGGCACAAAAACATTCAGTACTTC,CASSLDRHKNIQYF
TRBV27,-,-,TRBJ2-6,TGTGCCAGCAGTTTCAAGCCCGTCTGGGGCACTGGGGCCAACGTCCTGACTTTC,CASSFKPVWGTGANVLTF
TRBV6-2/TRBV6-3,-,few,TRBJ1-2,TGTGCCAGCAGTCCGACACGCGCAATTTATGGCTACACCTTC,CASSPTRAIYGYTF
TRBV3-1/TRBV3-2,-,-,TRBJ1-5,TGTGCCAGCAGCCAAGATCCGGAGCCCCAGCATTTT,CASSQDPEPQHF
TRBV7-6,-,few,TRBJ2-7,TGTGCCAGCAGCTTAGCCCAGACCCCACGGGGAGAGCAGTACTTC,CASSLAQTPRGEQYF
TRBV7-2,TRBD1,-,TRBJ1-2,TGTGCCAGCAGCTCCACGACGGGACAGGGGAACTATGGCTACACCTTC,CASSSTTGQGNYGYTF
TRBV10-2,TRBD1,-,TRBJ1-1,TGCGCCAGCACCCTGGACAGGTGGAACACTGAAGCTTTCTTT,CASTLDRWNTEAFF
TRBV19,TRBD1,-,TRBJ1-3,TGTGCCAGTAACTACAGGGGACGTGGAGGAAACACCATATATTTT,CASNYRGRGGNTIYF
TRBV4-3,TRBD1,-,TRBJ1-2,TGCGCCAGCAGCCAAGATTATATGGGACAGGGGGTAGGCTACACCTTC,CASSQDYMGQGVGYTF
TRBV10-3,-,-,TRBJ1-1,TGTGCCATCAGTGACTCTAACACTGAAGCTTTCTTT,CAISDSNTEAFF
TRBV3-1/TRBV3-2,TRBD1,-,TRBJ1-2,TGTGCCAGCAGCCAATGGGGACAGGGGGCGCGGGGCTACACCTTC,CASSQWGQGARGYTF
TRBV18,-,few,TRBJ2-7,TGTGCCAGCTCACAGGGTCCACTAGTAGGGGAGCAGTACTTC,CASSQGPLVGEQYF
TRBV19,TRBD2,once,TRBJ2-2,TGTGCCAGTAGTCCCTGGACTAGCGGGAGAGCCGGGGAGCTGTTTTTT,CASSPWTSGRAGELFF
TRBV5-1,-,-,TRBJ1-1,TGCGCCAGCAGCTACGACAGTGAAGCTTTCTTT,CASSYDSEAFF
TRBV28,TRBD1,-,TRBJ2-7,TGTGCCACCATCACAGGGACAGCAAGCTCCTACGAGCAGTACTTC,CATITGTASSYEQYF
TRBV10-3,-,once,TRBJ1-1,TGTGCCATCAGTGTCGGAGGAAACACTGAAGCTTTCTTT,CAISVGGNTEAFF
TRBV10-3,TRBD1,-,TRBJ2-1,TGTGCCACAGGGACAGGGCCCATCCGCGAGCAGTTCTTC,CATGTGPIREQFF
TRBV6-5,TRBD1,-,TRBJ1-6,TGTGCCAGCAGTTACTCCGCCGGGACAGGGGATTCACCCCTCCACTTT,CASSYSAGTGDSPLHF
TRBV6-1,-,-,TRBJ1-2,TGTGCCAGCAGTGAAGCGAAGGGGGTGTATGGCTACACCTTC,CASSEAKGVYGYTF
TRBV28,-,-,TRBJ2-3,TGTGCCAGCCATTCAGGCCAGGGGACAGATACGCAGTATTTT,CASHSGQGTDTQYF
TRBV4-3,TRBD2,-,TRBJ2-2,TGCGCCAGCAGCCCCCGCTCTGGGGGAGGGGACTTGTTCTGGGAGCTGTTTTTT,CASSPRSGGGDLFWELFF
TRBV4-3,-,-,TRBJ1-2,TGCGCCAGCAGCCAAGAACAGGGCGGGCTCTATGGCTACACCTTC,CASSQEQGGLYGYTF
TRBV12-5,TRBD1,-,TRBJ1-2,TGTGCTAGTGCTCTATGGGGGGACAGGGGCCTAGGCTACACCTTC,CASALWGDRGLGYTF
TRBV7-9,-,-,TRBJ1-2,TGTGCCAGCAGCGCCGTAGGGGGTTCGGGTGGCTACACCTTC,CASSAVGGSGGYTF
TRBV15,-,-,TRBJ2-2,TGTGCCACCAGCAGAGACACTACCGGGGAGCTGTTTTTT,CATSRDTTGELFF
TRBV12-5,TRBD2,-,TRBJ2-1,TGTGCTAGTGGTTTAAGCGGGAGGGCCGGTGAGCAGTTCTTC,CASGLSGRAGEQFF
TRBV13,TRBD2,-,TRBJ2-5,TGTGCCAGCAGCTTCTCGACTAGCGGGAGGGCCGGAGAGACCCAGTACTTC,CASSFSTSGRAGETQYF
TRBV19,-,-,TRBJ1-5,TGTGCCACATTGGACAGACCCAATCAGCCCCAGCATTTT,CATLDRPNQPQHF
TRBV28,TRBD1,few,TRBJ1-1,TGTGCCAGCAGTGGGACAGGGGATAGGACTGAAGCTTTCTTT,CASSGTGDRTEAFF
TRBV5-6,TRBD1,-,TRBJ1-2,TGTGCCAGCAGCTTTGCGGACAGGGTAGGTTATGGCTACACCTTC,CASSFADRVGYGYTF
TRBV7-9,TRBD1,-,TRBJ1-1,TGTGCCAGCAGCTTACGGACAGGGGGGAACACTGAAGCTTTCTTT,CASSLRTGGNTEAFF
TRBV6-6,-,-,TRBJ2-7,TGTGCCAGCAAATTTTCCCTTAGCTCCTACGAGCAGTACTTC,CASKFSLSSYEQYF
TRBV6-2/TRBV6-3,-,-,TRBJ1-2,TGTGCCAGCAGTTACTCGAAAGGCGGAGGCTACACCTTC,CASSYSKGGGYTF
TRBV9,TRBD2,-,TRBJ2-5,TGTGCCAGCAGCCCCACGACTAGCGAGACCCAGTACTTC,CASSPTTSETQYF
TRBV2,TRBD2,-,TRBJ2-5,TGTGCCAGCCTTGGGGCGGGAGGGCCACGAGAGACCCAGTACTTC,CASLGAGGPRETQYF
TRBV9,TRBD1,-,TRBJ1-5,TGTGCCAGCAGCGTAGGGGGGGACAGAAATCAGCCCCAGCATTTT,CASSVGGDRNQPQHF